What follows are 6 T cell receptor beta chains derived from one specimen sequenced in a study of CD8+ T cells in alopecia areata. The treatment is: oral pan-JAK inhibitor, 5-10 mg twice daily. Extracted RNA was reverse transcribed, and the resulting cDNA served as sequencing template. Repertoires were generated with immunoSEQ multiplex PCR, while TCRdb's copy carries only in-frame clones and drops some. The sample includes about 110,000 clones, 45% to 65% of them seen just once. This specimen was CD4+ T cells sorted from blood, taken at week 24, from a patient treated with tofacitinib. Receptors originate from a human donor with alopecia areata.

The genes are TRBV7-2 and TRBJ2-3; a possible D gene is TRBD2 (5 bases). CDR1 and CDR2 from the germline V gene are SGHTA and FQGNSA. Trimming removed 5 bases at V and 4 bases at J, with 19 bases between. This CDR3 is 16 amino acids long. The CDR3 DNA reads as TGTGCCAGCAGCCCCGGGGAATGGAGGCGGTCAGATACGCAGTATTTT. Amino acid sequence: CASSPGEWRRSDTQYF. The entire variable domain, with the rest obtained from reference TRBV7-2 and TRBJ2-3, is as follows: GAGVSQSPSNKVTEKGKDVELRCDPISGHTALYWYRQSLGQGLEFLIYFQGNSAPDKSGLPSDRFSAERTGGSVSTLTIQRTQQEDSAVYLCASSPGEWRRSDTQYFGPGTRLTVL.

This chain links TRBV28 with TRBJ1-1; D gene uncertain. V was cut by 4 bases and J by 4 bases, with 16 bases left in between. The CDR3 covers 15 residues. Germline V gene data show CDR1 as MDHEN and CDR2 as SYDVKM. The CDR3 DNA follows: TGTGCCAGCAGTTCCCCCCTGCAGGTCGTCACTGAAGCTTTCTTT. This gives the protein CASSSPLQVVTEAFF.

This clone was found a few times. At one end, the junction sequence differs from germline, possibly due to a read error. The V and J genes are TRBV2 and TRBJ2-3, with D perhaps TRBD1 (5 bases). Germline-derived CDR1 and CDR2 are SNHLY and FYNNEI. The CDR3 is made up of 11 amino acids. The CDR3, as DNA: TGTGCCAGCAGTGAGTTGGCAGGGAAAAATTTT. The encoded protein is CASSELAGKNF.

The table lists this clone with a few counts. This chain uses TRBV7-8 with TRBJ2-2; 7 bases align to TRBD2. Unmatched junction bases numbered 13, after V lost 8 bases and J lost 1 base. The CDR3 is 17 residues long. CDR1 and CDR2 (germline): SGHVS, FQNEAQ. The chain's CDR3 is CASLLGTGGLNTGELFF. The CDR3 region has the DNA TGTGCCAGCCTGCTCGGGACGGGGGGTCTGAACACCGGGGAGCTGTTTTTT.

This clone was detected only a few times. CDR3 region: CASSQGSSGNQPQHF. Written as DNA, the CDR3 is TGTGCCAGCAGCCAGGGGAGTTCGGGCAATCAGCCCCAGCATTTT. The V gene is TRBV7-2, the J gene TRBJ1-5, with D perhaps TRBD1 (6 bases). CDR3 length: 15 residues. Germline assignment: CDR1 SGHTA and CDR2 FQGNSA. The V end was cut by 5 bases, the J end by 2 bases, with 13 bases between.

Only a few counts were recorded for this clone. The chain uses TRBV30 and TRBJ1-5; D is ambiguous. The length of the CDR3 is 14 residues. CDR1 is GTSNPN and CDR2 is SVGIG in the germline V gene (reference sequence). V lost 2 bases, J lost 7 bases, and 15 bases lay in between. The chain's CDR3 is CAWSSDGIGQPQHF. The CDR3, as DNA: TGTGCCTGGAGTTCGGATGGCATCGGGCAGCCCCAGCATTTT.